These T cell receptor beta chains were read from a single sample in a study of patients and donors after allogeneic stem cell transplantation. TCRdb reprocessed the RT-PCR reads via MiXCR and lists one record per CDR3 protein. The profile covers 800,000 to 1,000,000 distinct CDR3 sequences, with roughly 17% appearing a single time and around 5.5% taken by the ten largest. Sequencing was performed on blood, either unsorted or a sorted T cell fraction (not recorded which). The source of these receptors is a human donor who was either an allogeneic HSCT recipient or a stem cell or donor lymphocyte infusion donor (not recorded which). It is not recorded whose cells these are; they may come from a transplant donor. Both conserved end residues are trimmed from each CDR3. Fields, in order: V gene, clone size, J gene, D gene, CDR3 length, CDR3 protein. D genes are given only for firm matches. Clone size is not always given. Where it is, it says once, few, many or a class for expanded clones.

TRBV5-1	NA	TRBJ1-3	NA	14	ASSLGGQISGNTIY
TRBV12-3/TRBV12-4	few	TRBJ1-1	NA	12	ASSLPVGATEAF
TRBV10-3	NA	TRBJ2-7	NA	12	AISESLREGEQY
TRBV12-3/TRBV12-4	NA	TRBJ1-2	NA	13	ASRLNRDTGYGYT
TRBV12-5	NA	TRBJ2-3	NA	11	ASGLALADTQY
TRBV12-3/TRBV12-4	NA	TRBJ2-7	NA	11	ASSLADPAEQY
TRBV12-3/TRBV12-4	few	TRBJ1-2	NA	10	ASSSGQGGYT
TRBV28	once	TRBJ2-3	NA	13	ASKETTKTPDTQY
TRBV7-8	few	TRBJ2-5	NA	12	ASSLRDFKETQY
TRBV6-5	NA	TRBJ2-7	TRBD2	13	ASSYSTSGSYEQY
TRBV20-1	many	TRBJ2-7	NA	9	SARGGYEQY